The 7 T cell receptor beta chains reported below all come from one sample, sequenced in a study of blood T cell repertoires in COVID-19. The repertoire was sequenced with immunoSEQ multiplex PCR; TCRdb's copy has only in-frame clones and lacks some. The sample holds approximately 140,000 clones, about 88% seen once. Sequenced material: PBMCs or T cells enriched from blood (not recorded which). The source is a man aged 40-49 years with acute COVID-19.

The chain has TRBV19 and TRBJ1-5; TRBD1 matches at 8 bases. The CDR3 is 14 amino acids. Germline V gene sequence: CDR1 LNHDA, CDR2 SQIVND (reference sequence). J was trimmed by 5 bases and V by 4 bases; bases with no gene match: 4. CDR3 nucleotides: TGTGCCAGTAGTAGGACAGGGATAGATCAGCCCCAGCATTTT. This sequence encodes CASSRTGIDQPQHF.

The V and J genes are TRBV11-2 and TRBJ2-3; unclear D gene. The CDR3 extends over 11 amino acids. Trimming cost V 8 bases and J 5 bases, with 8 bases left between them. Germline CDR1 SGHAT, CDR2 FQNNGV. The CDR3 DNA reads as TGTGCCAGCCGGGTGGGAGATACGCAGTATTTT. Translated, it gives CASRVGDTQYF.

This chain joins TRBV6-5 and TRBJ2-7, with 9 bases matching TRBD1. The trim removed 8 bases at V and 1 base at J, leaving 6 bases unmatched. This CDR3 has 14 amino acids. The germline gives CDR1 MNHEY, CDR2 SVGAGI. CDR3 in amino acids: CASEPGQGSYEQYF. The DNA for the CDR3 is TGTGCCAGCGAGCCGGGACAGGGTTCCTACGAGCAGTACTTC.

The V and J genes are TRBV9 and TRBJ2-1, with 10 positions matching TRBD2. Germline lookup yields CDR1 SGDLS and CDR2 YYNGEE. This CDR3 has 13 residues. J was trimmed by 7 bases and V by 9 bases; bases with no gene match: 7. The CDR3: CAKKREGGNEQFF. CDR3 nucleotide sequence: TGTGCCAAGAAGCGGGAGGGCGGAAATGAGCAGTTCTTC.

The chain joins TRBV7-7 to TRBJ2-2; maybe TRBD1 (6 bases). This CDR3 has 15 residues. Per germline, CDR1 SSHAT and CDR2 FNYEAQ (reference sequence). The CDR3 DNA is TGTGCTAGTAGCGTAGGCCGAGGGGGCACCGGGGAGCTGTTTTTT. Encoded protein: CASSVGRGGTGELFF.

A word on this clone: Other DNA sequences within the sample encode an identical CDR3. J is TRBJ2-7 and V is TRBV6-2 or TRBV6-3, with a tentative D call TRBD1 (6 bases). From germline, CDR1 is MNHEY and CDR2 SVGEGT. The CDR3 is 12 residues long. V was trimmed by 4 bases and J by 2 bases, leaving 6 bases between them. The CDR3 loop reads CASSWTAYEQYF. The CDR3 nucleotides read TGTGCCAGCAGTTGGACAGCCTACGAGCAGTACTTC.

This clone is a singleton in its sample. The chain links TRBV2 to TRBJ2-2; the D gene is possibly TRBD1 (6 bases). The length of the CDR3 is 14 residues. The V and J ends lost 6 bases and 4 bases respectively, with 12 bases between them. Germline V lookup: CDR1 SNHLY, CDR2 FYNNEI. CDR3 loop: CASRPTGSTGELFF. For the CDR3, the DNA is TGTGCCAGCAGACCAACAGGGTCCACCGGGGAGCTGTTTTTT.